One sample yielded the 10 T cell receptor beta chains listed below, sequenced in a study of CD8 T cells in Susac syndrome. Random hexamers were used to reverse transcribe the RNA input (about 0.5 to 1 ug). TCRdb re-analysed the immunoSEQ multiplex PCR reads in MiXCR, keeping a single row per CDR3 protein. Among some 140,000 distinct CDR3 sequences listed, under 95% were seen once. Sequencing was carried out using CD8+ T cells from PBMCs. The origin of the receptors is a human donor with multiple sclerosis.

The rearrangement links TRBV5-6 to TRBJ2-7, with D possibly matching TRBD1 (6 bases). V lost 3 bases to trimming and J lost 3 bases, with 10 bases between them. The CDR3 spans 13 residues. Germline values: CDR1 SGHDT, CDR2 YYEEEE. CDR3 protein: CASSSGTYYEQYF. CDR3 nucleotides: TGTGCCAGCAGCTCCGGGACATACTACGAGCAGTACTTC.

This chain joins TRBV4-1 and TRBJ1-2; unclear D gene. The CDR3 is 15 amino acids. Trimming pared 5 bases from V and 2 bases from J, leaving 15 bases between. CDR1 and CDR2 from the germline V gene are MGHRA and YSYEKL. The DNA for the CDR3 is TGCGCCAGCAGCGCGGGCGGAGGCTCCAACTATGGCTACACCTTC. Its protein product is CASSAGGGSNYGYTF.

The J gene is TRBJ2-7, the V gene TRBV7-2; TRBD2 is a possible D gene (6 bases). Germline lookup yields CDR1 SGHTA and CDR2 FQGNSA. Trimming shortened V by 2 bases and J by 6 bases, and 14 bases separated the two germline ends. This CDR3 is 14 amino acids long. CDR3 loop: CASSLLPGAGEQYF. The CDR3, as DNA: TGTGCCAGCAGCTTATTACCGGGAGCGGGCGAGCAGTACTTC.

The V and J genes are TRBV23-1 and TRBJ1-1, with no clear D. TRBV23-1 is an ORF, with its function uncertain. This CDR3 spans 13 amino acids. Trimming took off 2 bases at V and 4 bases at J, with 8 bases between the two ends. The DNA of the CDR3 is TGCGCCAGCAGTCAACCGCCCCCCACTGAAGCTTTCTTT. Protein sequence: CASSQPPPTEAFF.

The rearrangement joins TRBV9 to TRBJ2-7; perhaps TRBD2 as D (5 bases). The CDR3 totals 14 residues. V lost 2 bases to trimming and J lost 3 bases, with 12 bases between them. CDR1 SGDLS and CDR2 YYNGEE come from the germline V gene. The CDR3 nucleotides read TGTGCCAGCAGCGTCGGAGACTACTACTACGAGCAGTACTTC. This gives the protein CASSVGDYYYEQYF.

The gene calls are TRBV19 and TRBJ1-1, with no clear D. The CDR3 runs 14 residues. Germline loops: CDR1 LNHDA, CDR2 SQIVND (reference sequence). Trimming cost V 7 bases and J 0 bases, with 12 bases left between them. DNA for the CDR3: TGTGCCAGTACCTTCAACAAAGTGAACACTGAAGCTTTCTTT. Protein: CASTFNKVNTEAFF. The entire variable domain, with the rest obtained from reference TRBV19 and TRBJ1-1, is as follows: DGGITQSPKYLFRKEGQNVTLSCEQNLNHDAMYWYRQDPGQGLRLIYYSQIVNDFQKGDIAEGYSVSREKKESFPLTVTSAQKNPTAFYLCASTFNKVNTEAFFGQGTRLTVV.

This clonotype was found a few times. The chain links TRBV9 to TRBJ2-5, with D possibly being TRBD1 or TRBD2 (6 bases each). Trimming took 3 bases from V and 3 from J, leaving 18 bases between them. The CDR3 has 16 residues. Germline V gene sequence: CDR1 SGDLS, CDR2 YYNGEE. DNA of the CDR3: TGTGCCAGCAGCGCTGGGGGGCACGGGAGAGAAGAGACCCAGTACTTC. Its translation is CASSAGGHGREETQYF.

This chain connects TRBV4-1 to TRBJ2-2, with TRBD2 matching over 9 bases. The V and J ends lost 7 bases and 4 bases, in that order; junction bases with no gene match: 10. The V gene's germline CDR1 is MGHRA and CDR2 YSYEKL. The CDR3 sequence is 16 residues long. The DNA of the CDR3 is TGCGCCAGCACCCCCCTTAGCGGGAGTGTCACCGGGGAGCTGTTTTTT. Its translation: CASTPLSGSVTGELFF.

The V call is TRBV27, the J call TRBJ1-5, with a tentative D call TRBD1 (6 bases). Germline CDR1 reads MNHEY; CDR2 reads SMNVEV (reference sequence). CDR3 length: 15 residues. The V end was cut by 2 bases, the J end by 4 bases, with 12 bases between. The chain's CDR3 is CASSLSGTLNQPQHF. In DNA, the CDR3 is TGTGCCAGCAGTTTAAGCGGGACACTAAATCAGCCCCAGCATTTT.

This chain uses TRBV19 with TRBJ1-1; D gene uncertain. This CDR3 has 14 residues. Germline V gives CDR1 LNHDA, CDR2 SQIVND (reference sequence). Trimming cost V 4 bases and J 4 bases, with 13 bases left between them. The CDR3 nucleotides are TGTGCCAGTAGTACTAACAGCGGAACCACTGAAGCTTTCTTT. This codes for CASSTNSGTTEAFF.